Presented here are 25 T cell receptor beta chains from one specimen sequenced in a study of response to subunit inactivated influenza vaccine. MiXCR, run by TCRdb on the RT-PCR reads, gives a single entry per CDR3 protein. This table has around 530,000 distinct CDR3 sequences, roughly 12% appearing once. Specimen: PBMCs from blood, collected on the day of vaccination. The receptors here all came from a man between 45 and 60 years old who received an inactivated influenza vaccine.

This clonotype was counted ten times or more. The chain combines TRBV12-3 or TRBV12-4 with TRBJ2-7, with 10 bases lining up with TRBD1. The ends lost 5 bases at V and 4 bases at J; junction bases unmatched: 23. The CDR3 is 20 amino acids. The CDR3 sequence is CASSPSFETGGRSNYYEQYF. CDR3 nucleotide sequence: TGTGCCAGCAGTCCCTCGTTTGAGACAGGGGGCCGTAGTAACTATTACGAGCAGTACTTC.

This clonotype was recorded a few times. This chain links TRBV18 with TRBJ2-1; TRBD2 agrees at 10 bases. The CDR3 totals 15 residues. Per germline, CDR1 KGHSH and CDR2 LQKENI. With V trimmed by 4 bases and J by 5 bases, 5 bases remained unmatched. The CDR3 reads CASSQLAGRNNEQFF. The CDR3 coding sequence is TGTGCCAGCTCACAACTAGCGGGGAGGAACAATGAGCAGTTCTTC.

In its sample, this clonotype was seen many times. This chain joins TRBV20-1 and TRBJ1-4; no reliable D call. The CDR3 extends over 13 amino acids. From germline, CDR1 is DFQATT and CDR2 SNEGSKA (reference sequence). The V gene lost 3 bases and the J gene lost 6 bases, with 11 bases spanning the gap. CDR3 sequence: CSARKGFDEKLFF. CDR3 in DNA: TGCAGTGCTAGGAAGGGTTTCGATGAAAAACTGTTTTTT.

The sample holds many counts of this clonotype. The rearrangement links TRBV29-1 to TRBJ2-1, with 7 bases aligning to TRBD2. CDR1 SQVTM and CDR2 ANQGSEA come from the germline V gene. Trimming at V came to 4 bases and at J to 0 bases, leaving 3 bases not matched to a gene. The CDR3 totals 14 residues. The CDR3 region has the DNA TGCAGCGTTGCCGCGGGAGTCTCCTACAATGAGCAGTTCTTC. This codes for CSVAAGVSYNEQFF.

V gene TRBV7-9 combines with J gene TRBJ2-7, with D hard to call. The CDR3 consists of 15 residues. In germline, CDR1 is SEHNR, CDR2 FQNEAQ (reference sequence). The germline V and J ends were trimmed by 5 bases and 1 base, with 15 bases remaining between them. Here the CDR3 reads CASSPVGIGSYEQYF. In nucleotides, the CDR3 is TGTGCCAGCAGCCCGGTCGGAATAGGGTCCTACGAGCAGTACTTC.

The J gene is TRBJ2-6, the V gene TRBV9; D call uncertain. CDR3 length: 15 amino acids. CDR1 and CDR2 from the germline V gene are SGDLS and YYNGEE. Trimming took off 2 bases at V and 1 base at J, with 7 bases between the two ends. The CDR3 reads CASSVKESGANVLTF. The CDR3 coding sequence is TGTGCCAGCAGCGTCAAAGAATCTGGGGCCAACGTCCTGACTTTC.

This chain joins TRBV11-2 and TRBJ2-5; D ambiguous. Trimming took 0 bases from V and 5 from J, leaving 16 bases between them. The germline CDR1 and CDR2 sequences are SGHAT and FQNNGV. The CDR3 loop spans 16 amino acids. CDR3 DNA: TGTGCCAGCAGCTTAGATAGGGCAGCTAAGAGGGAGACCCAGTACTTC. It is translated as CASSLDRAAKRETQYF.

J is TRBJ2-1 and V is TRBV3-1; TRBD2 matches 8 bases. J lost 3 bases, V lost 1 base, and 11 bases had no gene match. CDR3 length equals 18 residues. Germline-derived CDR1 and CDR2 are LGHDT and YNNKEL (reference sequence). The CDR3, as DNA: TGTGCCAGCAGCCAAGCCTTAGCGGGACGGACCGTCTACAATGAGCAGTTCTTC. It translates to CASSQALAGRTVYNEQFF.

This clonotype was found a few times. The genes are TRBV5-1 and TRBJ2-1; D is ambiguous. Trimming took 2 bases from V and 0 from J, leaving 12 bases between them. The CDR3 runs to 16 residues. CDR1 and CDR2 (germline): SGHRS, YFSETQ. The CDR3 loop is CASSFGSMNSYNEQFF. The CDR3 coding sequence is TGCGCCAGCAGCTTCGGGTCTATGAACTCCTACAATGAGCAGTTCTTC.

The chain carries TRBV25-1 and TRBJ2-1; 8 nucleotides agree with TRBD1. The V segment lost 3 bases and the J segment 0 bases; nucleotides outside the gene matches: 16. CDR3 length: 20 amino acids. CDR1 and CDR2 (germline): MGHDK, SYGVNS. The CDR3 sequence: CASSDRGGTGRNLSYNEQFF. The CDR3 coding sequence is TGTGCCAGCAGTGATCGGGGCGGGACAGGCCGAAATCTCTCCTACAATGAGCAGTTCTTC.

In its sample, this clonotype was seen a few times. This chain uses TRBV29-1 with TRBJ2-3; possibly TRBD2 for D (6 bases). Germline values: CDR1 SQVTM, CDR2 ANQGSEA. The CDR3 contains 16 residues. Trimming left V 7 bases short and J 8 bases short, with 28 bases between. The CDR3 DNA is TGCAGCGCCCTTGGTCCCGGGACTCCTGATGTCGCTACGCAGTATTTT. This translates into CSALGPGTPDVATQYF.

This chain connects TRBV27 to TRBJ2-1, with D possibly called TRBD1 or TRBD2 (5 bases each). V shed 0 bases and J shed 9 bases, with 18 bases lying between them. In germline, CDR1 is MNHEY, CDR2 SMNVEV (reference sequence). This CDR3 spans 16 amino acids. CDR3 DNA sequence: TGTGCCAGCAGTTTATCTGGGGGAACGATCGGCGGTGAGCAGTTCTTC. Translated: CASSLSGGTIGGEQFF.

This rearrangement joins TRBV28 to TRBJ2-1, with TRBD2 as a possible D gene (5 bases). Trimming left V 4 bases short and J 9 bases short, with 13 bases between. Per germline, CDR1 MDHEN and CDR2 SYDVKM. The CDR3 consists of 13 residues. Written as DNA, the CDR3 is TGTGCCAGCAGTTCAACTAGTTTCGGTGAGCAGTTCTTC. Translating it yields CASSSTSFGEQFF.

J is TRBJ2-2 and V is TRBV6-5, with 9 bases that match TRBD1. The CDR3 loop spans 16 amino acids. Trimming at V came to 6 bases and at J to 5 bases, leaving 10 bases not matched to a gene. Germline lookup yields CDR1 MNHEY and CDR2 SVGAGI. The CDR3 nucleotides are TGTGCCAGCAGCTATCAAGGGACAGGGTTGACCGGGGAGCTGTTTTTT. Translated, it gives CASSYQGTGLTGELFF.

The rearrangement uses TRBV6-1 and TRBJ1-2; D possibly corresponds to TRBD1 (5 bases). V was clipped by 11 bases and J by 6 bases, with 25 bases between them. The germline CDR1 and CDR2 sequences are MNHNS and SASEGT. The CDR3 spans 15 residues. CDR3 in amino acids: CAATPLGTGGDGYTF. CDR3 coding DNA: TGTGCCGCCACCCCGCTCGGGACCGGTGGAGATGGCTACACCTTC.

The CDR3 DNA sequence: TGTGCCAGCAGCGTAGATCCGGCAGGGCTTGCCGAGCAGTACTTC. Translated: CASSVDPAGLAEQYF. The genes are TRBV9 and TRBJ2-7; D may be TRBD1 (5 bases). The V gene lost 0 bases and the J gene lost 6 bases, with 16 bases spanning the gap. Germline-derived CDR1 and CDR2 are SGDLS and YYNGEE. This CDR3 is built from 15 residues. The complete variable domain, with remaining parts taken from reference TRBV9 and TRBJ2-7, reads DSGVTQTPKHLITATGQRVTLRCSPRSGDLSVYWYQQSLDQGLQFLIQYYNGEERAKGNILERFSAQQFPDLHSELNLSSLELGDSALYFCASSVDPAGLAEQYFGPGTRLTVT.

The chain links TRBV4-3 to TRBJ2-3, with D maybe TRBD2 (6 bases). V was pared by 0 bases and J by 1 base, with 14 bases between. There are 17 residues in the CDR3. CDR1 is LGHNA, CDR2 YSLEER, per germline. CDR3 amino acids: CASSQDLPGVGTDTQYF. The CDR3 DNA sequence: TGCGCCAGCAGCCAAGATCTCCCGGGAGTGGGCACAGATACGCAGTATTTT.

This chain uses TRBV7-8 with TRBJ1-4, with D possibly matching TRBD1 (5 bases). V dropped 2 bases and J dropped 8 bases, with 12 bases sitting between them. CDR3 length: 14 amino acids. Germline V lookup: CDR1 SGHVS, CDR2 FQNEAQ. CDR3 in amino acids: CASSLQGRREKLFF. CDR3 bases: TGTGCCAGCAGCTTACAGGGCCGGCGAGAAAAACTGTTTTTT.

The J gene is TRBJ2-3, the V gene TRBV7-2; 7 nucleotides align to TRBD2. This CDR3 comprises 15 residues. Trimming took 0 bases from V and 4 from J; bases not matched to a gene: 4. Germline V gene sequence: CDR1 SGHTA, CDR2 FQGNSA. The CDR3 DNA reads TGTGCCAGCAGCTTAGCAGCGGGGACCGCAGATACGCAGTATTTT. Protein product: CASSLAAGTADTQYF.

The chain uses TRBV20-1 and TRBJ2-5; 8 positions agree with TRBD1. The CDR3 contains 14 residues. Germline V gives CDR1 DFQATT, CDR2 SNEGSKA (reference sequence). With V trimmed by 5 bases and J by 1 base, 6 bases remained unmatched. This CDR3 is CSAPTGAGQETQYF. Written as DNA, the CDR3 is TGCAGTGCTCCGACAGGGGCGGGCCAAGAGACCCAGTACTTC.

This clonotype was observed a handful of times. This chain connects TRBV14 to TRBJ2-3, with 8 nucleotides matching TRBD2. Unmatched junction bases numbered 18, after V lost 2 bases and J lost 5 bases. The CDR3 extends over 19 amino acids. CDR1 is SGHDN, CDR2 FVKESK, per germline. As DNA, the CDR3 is TGTGCCAGCAGCCAATCAAGTTTCGTTATACGCGGGGGGATAGATACGCAGTATTTT. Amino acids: CASSQSSFVIRGGIDTQYF.

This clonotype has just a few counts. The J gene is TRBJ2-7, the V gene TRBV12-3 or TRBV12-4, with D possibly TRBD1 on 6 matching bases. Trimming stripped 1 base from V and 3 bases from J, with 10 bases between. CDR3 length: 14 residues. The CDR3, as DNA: TGTGCCAGCAGTTTAGTCGCAGGGGTCTACGAGCAGTACTTC. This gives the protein CASSLVAGVYEQYF.

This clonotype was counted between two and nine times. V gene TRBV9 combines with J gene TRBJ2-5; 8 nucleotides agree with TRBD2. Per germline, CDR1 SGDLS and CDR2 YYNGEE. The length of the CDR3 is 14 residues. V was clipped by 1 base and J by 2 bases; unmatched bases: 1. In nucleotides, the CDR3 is TGTGCCAGCAGCGTAAGCGGGGGACAAGAGACCCAGTACTTC. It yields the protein CASSVSGGQETQYF.

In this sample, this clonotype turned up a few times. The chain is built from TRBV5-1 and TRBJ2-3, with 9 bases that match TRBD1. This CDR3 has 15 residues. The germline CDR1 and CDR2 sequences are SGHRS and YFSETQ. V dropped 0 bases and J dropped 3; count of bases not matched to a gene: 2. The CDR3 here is CASSLEGTGTDTQYF. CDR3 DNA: TGCGCCAGCAGCTTGGAGGGGACAGGGACAGATACGCAGTATTTT.

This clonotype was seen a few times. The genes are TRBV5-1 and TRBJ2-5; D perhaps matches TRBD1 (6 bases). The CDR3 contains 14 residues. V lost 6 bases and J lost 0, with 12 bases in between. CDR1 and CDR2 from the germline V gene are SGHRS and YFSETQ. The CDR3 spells CASNTGTHQETQYF. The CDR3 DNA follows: TGCGCCAGCAACACCGGGACACACCAAGAGACCCAGTACTTC.